Listed below are T cell receptor beta chains from one sample, sequenced in a study of cytomegalovirus exposure and HLA in healthy donors. Generated by immunoSEQ multiplex PCR, the TCRdb table keeps only in-frame clones and is missing some. The table lists approximately 50,000 clones, over 75% of them singletons. Material for sequencing was PBMCs. These receptors originate from a woman aged 30 to 39 in good health and CMV-seronegative. CDR3s include the opening cysteine and the closing phenylalanine or tryptophan. The D gene is left open where the match is weak. Size values are once, few and many counts, or a class for expanded clones, and some rows have none.

j_call: TRBJ2-1
d_call: .
clone_size: .
v_call: TRBV28
cdr3_nt: TGTGCCAGCAGTCCCCTGTGGAGTGCGTCAAACAATGAGCAGTTCTTC
cdr3_aa: CASSPLWSASNNEQFF

j_call: TRBJ2-5
d_call: TRBD2
clone_size: .
v_call: TRBV19
cdr3_nt: TGTGCCAGTAGTATCGAGGCAGGGAGGGAGGAGACCCAGTACTTC
cdr3_aa: CASSIEAGREETQYF

j_call: TRBJ1-2
d_call: .
clone_size: .
v_call: TRBV27
cdr3_nt: TGTGCCAGCAGTTTACGGGGGTCCTATGGCTACACCTTC
cdr3_aa: CASSLRGSYGYTF

j_call: TRBJ2-1
d_call: .
clone_size: .
v_call: TRBV7-8
cdr3_nt: TGTGCCAGCAGCTCGTCCTGGAGCCACAATGAGCAGTTCTTC
cdr3_aa: CASSSSWSHNEQFF

j_call: TRBJ1-4
d_call: .
clone_size: .
v_call: TRBV28
cdr3_nt: TGTGCCAGCAGTTTCCGGGGGAATGAAAAACTGTTTTTT
cdr3_aa: CASSFRGNEKLFF

j_call: TRBJ2-1
d_call: .
clone_size: .
v_call: TRBV15
cdr3_nt: TGTGCCACCAGCAGAGATCTGGCAGGGGCGTCCTACAATGAGCAGTTCTTC
cdr3_aa: CATSRDLAGASYNEQFF

j_call: TRBJ2-2
d_call: .
clone_size: .
v_call: TRBV7-3
cdr3_nt: TGTGCCAGCAGCTTAAAGGCTAGACTGAACACCGGGGAGCTGTTTTTT
cdr3_aa: CASSLKARLNTGELFF

j_call: TRBJ2-7
d_call: .
clone_size: .
v_call: TRBV9
cdr3_nt: TGTGCCAGCAGCGTAGCAATAGGGAGTCAATCCTACGAGCAGTACTTC
cdr3_aa: CASSVAIGSQSYEQYF

j_call: TRBJ2-3
d_call: TRBD2
clone_size: .
v_call: TRBV7-2
cdr3_nt: TGTGCCAGCAGCCCCGGGACTAGCGCGGGTACGCAGTATTTT
cdr3_aa: CASSPGTSAGTQYF

j_call: TRBJ2-2
d_call: TRBD1
clone_size: .
v_call: TRBV7-8
cdr3_nt: TGTGCCAGCAGCTTAGCCGGACAGGGGGAAAGGGGCGGGGAGCTGTTTTTT
cdr3_aa: CASSLAGQGERGGELFF

j_call: TRBJ1-2
d_call: TRBD1
clone_size: .
v_call: TRBV9
cdr3_nt: TGTGCCAGCAGCGGAAAACAGGGGACACTTAACTATGGCTACACCTTC
cdr3_aa: CASSGKQGTLNYGYTF

j_call: TRBJ1-4
d_call: .
clone_size: .
v_call: TRBV28
cdr3_nt: TGTGCCACCCGGGATGCAACTAATGAAAAACTGTTTTTT
cdr3_aa: CATRDATNEKLFF

j_call: TRBJ1-2
d_call: .
clone_size: .
v_call: TRBV20-1
cdr3_nt: TGCAGTGCTAGGTCATCCTATGGCTACACCTTC
cdr3_aa: CSARSSYGYTF

j_call: TRBJ1-1
d_call: TRBD1
clone_size: .
v_call: TRBV27
cdr3_nt: TGTGCCAGCAGTTCCCTGGGACAGGGAGGGACTGAAGCTTTCTTT
cdr3_aa: CASSSLGQGGTEAFF

j_call: TRBJ2-7
d_call: TRBD2
clone_size: .
v_call: TRBV28
cdr3_nt: TGTGCCAGCAGTTTAAAGGGACTACGTTACTACGAGCAGTACTTC
cdr3_aa: CASSLKGLRYYEQYF

j_call: TRBJ2-3
d_call: TRBD2
clone_size: .
v_call: TRBV7-3
cdr3_nt: TGTGCCAGCAGCTTAAGTGCGGGAGGGGGGGGCAACACAGATACGCAGTATTTT
cdr3_aa: CASSLSAGGGGNTDTQYF

j_call: TRBJ1-2
d_call: .
clone_size: .
v_call: TRBV5-1
cdr3_nt: TGCGCCAGCAGCCCGGCGGACAACGCTAACTATGGCTACACCTTC
cdr3_aa: CASSPADNANYGYTF

j_call: TRBJ2-3
d_call: .
clone_size: .
v_call: TRBV19
cdr3_nt: TGTGCCAGTAAGAAAGGACTCTCTAGCACAGATACGCAGTATTTT
cdr3_aa: CASKKGLSSTDTQYF

j_call: TRBJ1-4
d_call: TRBD1
clone_size: .
v_call: TRBV9
cdr3_nt: TGTGCCAGCAGCCGGGAGGGGGCGGCTAATGAAAAACTGTTTTTT
cdr3_aa: CASSREGAANEKLFF

j_call: TRBJ2-7
d_call: .
clone_size: few
v_call: TRBV5-7
cdr3_nt: TGTGCCAGCAGCTTGGAATCCTGGACTGAGGGCGAGCAGTACTTC
cdr3_aa: CASSLESWTEGEQYF

j_call: TRBJ2-7
d_call: TRBD2
clone_size: .
v_call: TRBV29-1
cdr3_nt: TGCAGCGTTAACAGCGGGACCTACGAGCAGTACTTC
cdr3_aa: CSVNSGTYEQYF

j_call: TRBJ1-1
d_call: .
clone_size: .
v_call: TRBV7-2
cdr3_nt: TGTGCCAGCAGCTTACGGATCGTAACGGGGGGAGCTTTCTTT
cdr3_aa: CASSLRIVTGGAFF

j_call: TRBJ1-1
d_call: TRBD1
clone_size: .
v_call: TRBV5-6
cdr3_nt: TGTGCCAGCAGCTTGGCGGGACAGACCTTGAACACTGAAGCTTTCTTT
cdr3_aa: CASSLAGQTLNTEAFF

j_call: TRBJ1-2
d_call: .
clone_size: .
v_call: TRBV2
cdr3_nt: TGTGCCAGCAACCCGCGTGACTATGGCTACACCTTC
cdr3_aa: CASNPRDYGYTF

j_call: TRBJ1-1
d_call: TRBD1
clone_size: .
v_call: TRBV5-1
cdr3_nt: TGCGCCAGCAGCCCCGAGAGGGGGCAAGGTGCTTTCTTT
cdr3_aa: CASSPERGQGAFF

j_call: TRBJ1-2
d_call: .
clone_size: .
v_call: TRBV2
cdr3_nt: TGTGCCAGCACTTTGACACCGAGCTATGGCTACACCTTC
cdr3_aa: CASTLTPSYGYTF

j_call: TRBJ2-3
d_call: .
clone_size: .
v_call: TRBV9
cdr3_nt: TGTGCCAGCAGCGTAGGGGGTAGCGGCGGGGCGACAGATACGCAGTATTTT
cdr3_aa: CASSVGGSGGATDTQYF

j_call: TRBJ2-7
d_call: TRBD1
clone_size: .
v_call: TRBV15
cdr3_nt: TGTGCCACCAGCGGCCAGCCGGGACAGGGGGCGAGATCATCCCACGAGCAGTACTTC
cdr3_aa: CATSGQPGQGARSSHEQYF

j_call: TRBJ2-2
d_call: .
clone_size: once
v_call: TRBV6-1
cdr3_nt: TGTGCCAGCACGAGCCCGGGGGTGACCGGGGAGCTGTTTTTT
cdr3_aa: CASTSPGVTGELFF

j_call: TRBJ1-2
d_call: .
clone_size: once
v_call: TRBV4-1
cdr3_nt: TGCGCCAGCAGCCAAGGGATATGGGCTTTAGGGAGCAATGGCTACACCTTC
cdr3_aa: CASSQGIWALGSNGYTF

j_call: TRBJ1-4
d_call: TRBD1
clone_size: .
v_call: TRBV9
cdr3_nt: TGTGCCAGCAGCGTCCTTACAGGGGCCAATGAAAAACTGTTTTTT
cdr3_aa: CASSVLTGANEKLFF

j_call: TRBJ2-2
d_call: .
clone_size: .
v_call: TRBV2
cdr3_nt: TGTGCCAGTATGGGGGCAGGAGACACCGGGGAGCTGTTTTTT
cdr3_aa: CASMGAGDTGELFF

j_call: TRBJ2-1
d_call: TRBD2
clone_size: .
v_call: TRBV27
cdr3_nt: TGTGCCAGCAGTGCCCATCTAGCGGTATACAATGAGCAGTTCTTC
cdr3_aa: CASSAHLAVYNEQFF

j_call: TRBJ2-7
d_call: TRBD1
clone_size: .
v_call: TRBV6-5
cdr3_nt: TGTGCCAGCAGCCGGGGACAGGGCCGATACGAGCAGTACTTC
cdr3_aa: CASSRGQGRYEQYF

j_call: TRBJ2-7
d_call: .
clone_size: .
v_call: TRBV10-3
cdr3_nt: TGTGCCATCAGTGGCTCCTACCACGAGCAGTACTTC
cdr3_aa: CAISGSYHEQYF

j_call: TRBJ1-1
d_call: TRBD1
clone_size: .
v_call: TRBV28
cdr3_nt: TGTGCCACCTATCGGGGGGGACAGGGAGTACTAGAAGCTTTCTTT
cdr3_aa: CATYRGGQGVLEAFF

j_call: TRBJ1-2
d_call: .
clone_size: .
v_call: TRBV7-2
cdr3_nt: TGTGCCAGCAGCTTAGACTATGGGCAGGCGGGTGGCTACACCTTC
cdr3_aa: CASSLDYGQAGGYTF

j_call: TRBJ2-2
d_call: TRBD2
clone_size: .
v_call: TRBV13
cdr3_nt: TGTGCCAGCAGCTTCCGGGAGGGGACCGGGGAGCTGTTTTTT
cdr3_aa: CASSFREGTGELFF

j_call: TRBJ2-3
d_call: .
clone_size: .
v_call: TRBV11-2
cdr3_nt: TGTGCCAGCAGCTTAGGGGTGGGGAGGATCGCAGATACGCAGTATTTT
cdr3_aa: CASSLGVGRIADTQYF

j_call: TRBJ2-3
d_call: TRBD2
clone_size: .
v_call: TRBV5-1
cdr3_nt: TGCGCCAGCAGAACCCTTCCGGGACTAGCGACAGATACGCAGTATTTT
cdr3_aa: CASRTLPGLATDTQYF

j_call: TRBJ1-2
d_call: TRBD1
clone_size: .
v_call: TRBV7-2
cdr3_nt: TGTGCCAGCAGCTTAAAGATTATGGGGACAGGATCGTATGGCTACACCTTC
cdr3_aa: CASSLKIMGTGSYGYTF

j_call: TRBJ2-7
d_call: .
clone_size: few
v_call: TRBV7-6
cdr3_nt: TGTGCCAGCAGCCGCGTGCCCTACGAGCAGTACTTC
cdr3_aa: CASSRVPYEQYF

j_call: TRBJ1-3
d_call: .
clone_size: .
v_call: TRBV15
cdr3_nt: TGTGCCACCGGATCGGGAGGCACGGGAAACACCATATATTTT
cdr3_aa: CATGSGGTGNTIYF

j_call: TRBJ2-1
d_call: TRBD1
clone_size: .
v_call: TRBV7-7
cdr3_nt: TGTGCTAGCAGCTTACATTCAGGACAGGGTACGAATGAGCAGTTCTTC
cdr3_aa: CASSLHSGQGTNEQFF

j_call: TRBJ2-7
d_call: TRBD1
clone_size: .
v_call: TRBV6-6
cdr3_nt: TGTGCCAGCAGTTACAAGACAGGGCCCTACGAGCAGTACTTC
cdr3_aa: CASSYKTGPYEQYF

j_call: TRBJ2-5
d_call: .
clone_size: .
v_call: TRBV27
cdr3_nt: TGTGCCAGCAGTTTACGCAGGGAAGAGACCCAGTACTTC
cdr3_aa: CASSLRREETQYF

j_call: TRBJ2-5
d_call: TRBD2
clone_size: .
v_call: TRBV29-1
cdr3_nt: TGCAGCGCCCAGGGGACTAGCGGGTCCCAAGAGACCCAGTACTTC
cdr3_aa: CSAQGTSGSQETQYF

j_call: TRBJ1-1
d_call: TRBD1
clone_size: once
v_call: TRBV18
cdr3_nt: TGTGCCAGCTCAGAGCAGGGGGCGAACACTGAAGCTTTCTTT
cdr3_aa: CASSEQGANTEAFF

j_call: TRBJ2-3
d_call: .
clone_size: .
v_call: TRBV5-1
cdr3_nt: TGCGCCAGCAGCCCCAATACACAGGGAAACACGCAGTATTTT
cdr3_aa: CASSPNTQGNTQYF

j_call: TRBJ2-1
d_call: TRBD1
clone_size: .
v_call: TRBV5-8
cdr3_nt: TGTGCCAGCAGCTCCGGGACAGGGGGCGCGTGGGGTGAGCAGTTCTTC
cdr3_aa: CASSSGTGGAWGEQFF